This section outlines one TCR beta chain sequence together with its context. Its antigen is not identified. This entry is derived from a study of shared clonotypes between healthy human individuals. The study drew all its donors from Caucasian adults living in Nashville, Tennessee. Using immunoSEQ multiplex PCR, the repertoire was profiled, and TCRdb retains in-frame clones only, with some absent. This table holds around 2,000,000 clones, roughly 94% found once. Germline-derived CDR1 and CDR2 are MGHRA and YSYEKL. CDR3 size: 15 residues. V lost 0 bases to trimming and J lost 1 base; unmatched junction nucleotides: 2. General study points: Generation probability values for non-shared clonotypes were lower than those for clonotypes shared by all four donors. Generally, estimated richness proved larger in naive subsets than it did in memory subsets.

This chain connects TRBV4-1 to TRBJ1-1; the match to TRBD1 covers 7 bases. This receptor was taken from a man between 18 and 35 years old in good health. The specimen sequenced was naive CD4+ T cells sorted from blood. Subset in this sample: CD45RA+ positively selected. CDR3 residues: CASSQEDRRNTEAFF. In nucleotides, the CDR3 is TGCGCCAGCAGCCAAGAGGACAGGAGGAACACTGAAGCTTTCTTT.